This T cell receptor beta chain was documented in a study of blood T cell repertoires in COVID-19. Study-level information: The study drew acute and convalescent COVID-19 samples from the United States, Italy and Spain. From T cells, B-cell-depleted T cells, or PBMCs came the material, which was cDNA or gDNA.

Germline CDR1 SEHNR, CDR2 FQNEAQ (reference sequence). V was trimmed by 8 bases and J by 4 bases, leaving 15 bases between them. The CDR3 runs 14 residues. This clone has a single count. As originally analysed: Nucleated cell counts were estimated from reference gene primer amplification. Here immunoSEQ multiplex PCR was the method, and the copy in TCRdb shows in-frame clones only, minus some. From that table come the V and J calls and clone size; the DNA was used to work out D and trimming. The sample yields over 200,000 clones, 80% to 85% seen once. V usage is TRBV7-9 and J usage is TRBJ1-5, with a possible D match to TRBD1 (6 bases). Sequenced material: peripheral blood. The receptor was derived from a man aged 50 or older with active or convalescent COVID-19. DNA for the CDR3: TGTGCCAGCCCGTCACAGGGACGGAATCAGCCCCAGCATTTT. Its protein product is CASPSQGRNQPQHF.